A single sample is the source of the 8 T cell receptor beta chains below, sequenced in a study of CD8 T cells in Susac syndrome. About 0.5 to 1 ug RNA was reverse transcribed with random hexamers. TCRdb independently ran MiXCR on the immunoSEQ multiplex PCR reads; one entry per CDR3 protein. The sample consists of over 150,000 distinct CDR3 sequences, around 94% of them appearing once. Source material: CD4+ T cells from PBMCs. The receptor set was obtained from a human donor with Susac syndrome.

The J gene is TRBJ2-1, the V gene TRBV5-1, with TRBD2 matching over 8 bases. Germline V CDR1 and CDR2: SGHRS, YFSETQ. Trimming removed 3 bases from V and 9 bases from J; junction bases left unmatched: 8. The CDR3 length is 14 residues. CDR3 residues: CASSSGLREAEQFF. In DNA form, the CDR3 reads TGCGCCAGCAGCTCGGGGCTGCGGGAGGCTGAGCAGTTCTTC.

The V gene is TRBV28, the J gene TRBJ2-7; D not resolved. This CDR3 comprises 14 residues. Looked up from germline, CDR1 is MDHEN and CDR2 is SYDVKM. The ends were cut back, 5 bases at V and 1 base at J, with 12 bases in the middle. The CDR3 sequence is CASSPLFRSYEQYF. CDR3 sequence (DNA): TGTGCCAGCAGTCCCCTATTTAGGTCCTACGAGCAGTACTTC.

The CDR3 spells CATSDPSRAGTEAFF. CDR3 nucleotide sequence: TGTGCCACCAGTGACCCCTCCCGGGCGGGCACTGAAGCTTTCTTT. V is TRBV24-1 and J is TRBJ1-1, with D unresolved. The CDR3 spans 15 residues. Germline lookup yields CDR1 KGHDR and CDR2 SFDVKD. V was cut by 4 bases and J by 4 bases, with 15 bases left in between.

The gene calls are TRBV20-1 and TRBJ1-2, with D hard to call. The V gene's germline CDR1 is DFQATT and CDR2 SNEGSKA (reference sequence). V was cut by 0 bases and J by 8 bases, with 10 bases left in between. This CDR3 has 12 amino acids. The CDR3 DNA reads TGCAGTGCTAGAGATCAACTAGTAGGCTACACCTTC. Its protein is CSARDQLVGYTF.

The count of this clonotype is one. The chain joins TRBV20-1 to TRBJ2-1, with 8 bases that match TRBD1. This CDR3 has 19 residues. V gave up 4 bases and J gave up 9 bases; unmatched junction bases: 26. Germline V gene data show CDR1 as DFQATT and CDR2 as SNEGSKA (reference sequence). The CDR3 DNA reads TGCAGTGCTACAAGACAGGGGCTGTGGGGTGCAGCCGATTTTGGTGAGCAGTTCTTC. Translation gives CSATRQGLWGAADFGEQFF.

This chain joins TRBV14 and TRBJ2-5; no firm D call. Germline loops: CDR1 SGHDN, CDR2 FVKESK. There are 16 residues in the CDR3. Trimming cost V 3 bases and J 2 bases, with 16 bases left between them. This CDR3 is CASSHLGTTAQETQYF. The CDR3, as DNA: TGTGCCAGCAGCCACCTGGGCACCACCGCACAAGAGACCCAGTACTTC.

This CDR3 reads CATSDPGTGGFAGELFF. CDR3 in DNA: TGTGCCACCAGTGATCCCGGGACAGGGGGCTTCGCCGGGGAGCTGTTTTTT. The chain couples TRBV24-1 to TRBJ2-2; 12 bases line up with TRBD1. Germline lookup yields CDR1 KGHDR and CDR2 SFDVKD. The V and J ends lost 3 bases and 6 bases, in that order; junction bases with no gene match: 7. The CDR3 has 17 residues.

The chain couples TRBV18 to TRBJ1-1; possible D gene TRBD1, 6 bases. Germline lookup yields CDR1 KGHSH and CDR2 LQKENI. Trimming pared 2 bases from V and 4 bases from J, leaving 8 bases between. The CDR3 covers 13 residues. This CDR3 reads CASSPGGPTEAFF. The CDR3 bases are TGTGCCAGCTCACCAGGGGGGCCCACTGAAGCTTTCTTT.